These 26 T cell receptor beta chains were sequenced from one sample in a study of T cell changes during pregnancy in multiple sclerosis. Profiling relied on immunoSEQ multiplex PCR, and the TCRdb table lists in-frame clones only, not all of them. The table records tens of thousands of clones, about 94% of them present only once. The source material was CD4+ T cells from peripheral blood mononuclear cells, sampled before pregnancy. The receptors originated from a female donor with multiple sclerosis, enrolled in a pregnancy study.

The CDR3 DNA is TGCAGCGCAGGGGTTATTGGAGAGACCCAGTACTTC. This translates into CSAGVIGETQYF. This chain links TRBV29-1 with TRBJ2-5; the D gene is possibly TRBD1 (6 bases). The V and J ends lost 7 bases and 4 bases respectively, with 13 bases between them. CDR3 length equals 12 residues. Germline CDR1 and CDR2: SQVTM and ANQGSEA.

This clone showed up just once. The chain links TRBV12-5 to TRBJ2-1, with 8 bases aligning to TRBD2. Looked up from germline, CDR1 is LGHNT and CDR2 is FRNRAP. Trimming at V came to 1 base and at J to 8 bases, leaving 7 bases not matched to a gene. This CDR3 contains 15 residues. As DNA, the CDR3 is TGTGCTAGTGGTTTGGAGAGCGGGAGCAGAGATGAGCAGTTCTTC. It yields the protein CASGLESGSRDEQFF.

The rearrangement links TRBV6-1 to TRBJ1-2; 7 bases match TRBD1. Trimming at V came to 2 bases and at J to 2 bases, leaving 17 bases not matched to a gene. Germline loops: CDR1 MNHNS, CDR2 SASEGT. This CDR3 contains 19 residues. CDR3 protein: CASSESGLELGTVNYGYTF. The CDR3 nucleotides read TGTGCCAGCAGTGAAAGTGGGTTAGAATTAGGGACAGTGAACTATGGCTACACCTTC.

The CDR3 region has the DNA TGTGCCAGCAGTCAGTTGAATCAGCCCCAGCATTTT. Translated: CASSQLNQPQHF. The chain employs TRBV6-1 and TRBJ1-5; D is undetermined. Trimming stripped 5 bases from V and 4 bases from J, with 6 bases between. CDR1 is MNHNS, CDR2 SASEGT, per germline. The length of the CDR3 is 12 residues.

The V and J genes are TRBV7-2 and TRBJ2-3, with 10 positions matching TRBD2. The CDR3 has 16 residues. The trim removed 5 bases at V and 4 bases at J, leaving 9 bases unmatched. Germline V gene sequence: CDR1 SGHTA, CDR2 FQGNSA. CDR3 bases: TGTGCCAGCAGCCCCCGAGGACTAGCGGTGGCAGATACGCAGTATTTT. Translating gives CASSPRGLAVADTQYF.

The J gene is TRBJ2-7, the V gene TRBV4-2, with 9 bases fitting TRBD2. Germline V gives CDR1 LGHNA, CDR2 YNFKEQ. The CDR3 covers 15 residues. V shed 1 base and J 3 bases; nucleotides not matched to a gene: 4. The CDR3 loop is CASSQALAGYYEQYF. CDR3 nucleotides: TGTGCCAGCAGCCAAGCTCTAGCGGGGTACTACGAGCAGTACTTC.

This chain joins TRBV5-1 and TRBJ2-2; TRBD2 is a possible D gene (5 bases). Trimming removed 4 bases from V and 2 bases from J, with 18 bases in between. There are 17 residues in the CDR3. The germline CDR1 and CDR2 sequences are SGHRS and YFSETQ. CDR3 nucleotide sequence: TGCGCCAGCAGCGTCTTTGTATCGGGGATCAACACCGGGGAGCTGTTTTTT. Amino acids: CASSVFVSGINTGELFF. Full variable domain (outside the CDR3, taken from reference TRBV5-1 and TRBJ2-2): KAGVTQTPRYLIKTRGQQVTLSCSPISGHRSVSWYQQTPGQGLQFLFEYFSETQRNKGNFPGRFSGRQFSNSRSEMNVSTLELGDSALYLCASSVFVSGINTGELFFGEGSRLTVL.

The genes are TRBV5-1 and TRBJ1-4; 7 bases map to TRBD1. V shed 0 bases, J shed 8 bases, and the junction held 10 bases outside the gene matches. The CDR3 consists of 16 residues. Germline CDR1 SGHRS, CDR2 YFSETQ. CDR3 residues: CASSLGSGTRGEKLFF. CDR3 DNA: TGCGCCAGCAGCTTGGGTTCCGGGACCAGGGGGGAAAAACTGTTTTTT.

The CDR3 sequence: CASSLGRVSGVNEQFF. The CDR3 DNA reads as TGTGCCAGCAGCTTAGGCCGCGTCTCGGGAGTTAATGAGCAGTTCTTC. This chain joins TRBV13 and TRBJ2-1; tentatively, D is TRBD2 (6 bases). Deletions cut 0 bases from V and 7 bases from J, with 16 bases between. The germline V gene has CDR1 PRHDT and CDR2 FYEKMQ (reference sequence). This CDR3 has 16 residues.

This sequence joins TRBV25-1 and TRBJ1-3; possibly TRBD1 for D (6 bases). This CDR3 has 18 amino acids. Trimming shortened V by 1 base and J by 0 bases, and 16 bases separated the two germline ends. Per the germline V gene, CDR1 is MGHDK and CDR2 is SYGVNS. CDR3 loop: CASSELGQPGASGNTIYF. CDR3 nucleotide sequence: TGTGCCAGCAGTGAATTAGGACAGCCCGGGGCCTCTGGAAACACCATATATTTT.

This sequence joins TRBV15 and TRBJ2-7; D unresolved. The length of the CDR3 is 13 residues. Germline-derived CDR1 and CDR2 are LNHNV and YYDKDF (reference sequence). V lost 4 bases and J 2 bases, leaving 9 bases between the germline ends. This CDR3 reads CATSTGDTYEQYF. Here the CDR3 DNA reads TGTGCCACCAGCACGGGTGATACCTACGAGCAGTACTTC. Combining the CDR3 with reference TRBV15 and TRBJ2-7 gives the whole variable domain DAMVIQNPRYQVTQFGKPVTLSCSQTLNHNVMYWYQQKSSQAPKLLFHYYDKDFNNEADTPDNFQSRRPNTSFCFLDIRSPGLGDTAMYLCATSTGDTYEQYFGPGTRLTVT.

Points on this clone: Distinct nucleotide sequences in the sample also encode this CDR3. The chain links TRBV18 to TRBJ2-3, with 9 bases identical to TRBD1. Germline values: CDR1 KGHSH, CDR2 LQKENI. The trim removed 4 bases at V and 3 bases at J, leaving 2 bases unmatched. The CDR3 runs to 14 residues. The CDR3 spells CASSRTGDTDTQYF. CDR3 sequence (DNA): TGTGCCAGCTCACGGACAGGGGATACAGATACGCAGTATTTT.

The rearrangement joins TRBV28 to TRBJ2-4; a possible D gene is TRBD2 (7 bases). V dropped 5 bases and J dropped 3 bases, with 20 bases sitting between them. The CDR3 totals 17 residues. Germline values: CDR1 MDHEN, CDR2 SYDVKM. For the CDR3, the DNA is TGTGCCAGCAGTCCCTCGGGGTGGGAGGGGGGCAAAAACATTCAGTACTTC. Encoded protein: CASSPSGWEGGKNIQYF.

The genes are TRBV28 and TRBJ2-1, with 10 bases aligning to TRBD1. Germline values: CDR1 MDHEN, CDR2 SYDVKM. The CDR3 sequence is 16 residues long. V lost 6 bases to trimming and J lost 1 base; unmatched junction nucleotides: 6. The CDR3: CASSWTGGRSYNEQFF. In DNA form, the CDR3 reads TGTGCCAGCAGCTGGACAGGGGGAAGGTCCTACAATGAGCAGTTCTTC.

The chain carries TRBV5-1 and TRBJ1-2, with no clear D. Trimming took off 0 bases at V and 6 bases at J, with 9 bases between the two ends. The CDR3 is 13 amino acids. The germline V gene has CDR1 SGHRS and CDR2 YFSETQ. The CDR3 DNA reads as TGCGCCAGCAGCTTGGGCTCGGGGAATGGCTACACCTTC. It yields the protein CASSLGSGNGYTF.

The chain couples TRBV7-8 to TRBJ2-7; D not certain. V was trimmed by 0 bases and J by 1 base, leaving 7 bases between them. The germline CDR1 and CDR2 sequences are SGHVS and FQNEAQ. The CDR3 sequence is 14 residues long. CDR3 loop: CASSLAANSYEQYF. CDR3 nucleotide sequence: TGTGCCAGCAGCTTAGCGGCCAATTCCTACGAGCAGTACTTC.

The J gene is TRBJ2-7, the V gene TRBV7-9; D remains ambiguous. Germline V gene data show CDR1 as SEHNR and CDR2 as FQNEAQ (reference sequence). Trimming left V 1 base short and J 3 bases short, with 7 bases between. The CDR3 is 13 residues long. The CDR3 DNA sequence: TGTGCCAGCAGCTTAGGTGCAGACTACGAGCAGTACTTC. Its translation is CASSLGADYEQYF. The whole variable domain, remainder taken from reference TRBV7-9 and TRBJ2-7, is DTGVSQNPRHKITKRGQNVTFRCDPISEHNRLYWYRQTLGQGPEFLTYFQNEAQLEKSRLLSDRFSAERPKGSFSTLEIQRTEQGDSAMYLCASSLGADYEQYFGPGTRLTVT.

The V and J genes are TRBV7-6 and TRBJ2-5, with D maybe TRBD2 (5 bases). This CDR3 comprises 12 residues. Germline CDR1 reads SGHVS; CDR2 reads FNYEAQ. Trimming shortened V by 1 base and J by 5 bases, and 5 bases separated the two germline ends. CDR3 in DNA: TGTGCCAGCAGCTTAGGGAGGGAGACCCAGTACTTC. Translated: CASSLGRETQYF.

The genes are TRBV4-3 and TRBJ1-4; D possibly corresponds to TRBD1 (6 bases). The germline V gene has CDR1 LGHNA and CDR2 YSLEER. With 2 bases removed from V and 7 bases from J, the gap between germline ends came to 8 bases. The CDR3 is made up of 13 amino acids. CDR3 in amino acids: CASSQLQGEKLFF. In DNA form, the CDR3 reads TGCGCCAGCAGCCAACTACAGGGTGAAAAACTGTTTTTT.

The V call is TRBV7-9, the J call TRBJ2-7, with D possibly matching TRBD1 (6 bases). V shed 7 bases and J shed 0 bases, with 10 bases lying between them. From germline, CDR1 is SEHNR and CDR2 FQNEAQ (reference sequence). This CDR3 is built from 13 residues. CDR3 sequence reads: CASTSGDSYEQYF. Here the CDR3 DNA reads TGTGCCAGCACCTCAGGGGACTCCTACGAGCAGTACTTC.

The chain carries TRBV7-2 and TRBJ1-1; D gene unclear. The CDR3 loop spans 13 amino acids. Germline CDR1 SGHTA, CDR2 FQGNSA. The ends were cut back, 5 bases at V and 2 bases at J, with 9 bases in the middle. The CDR3 loop is CASSLSDNTEAFF. Written as DNA, the CDR3 is TGTGCCAGCAGCCTCTCAGATAACACTGAAGCTTTCTTT.

V usage is TRBV28 and J usage is TRBJ1-1, with D uncertain. The CDR3 is made up of 15 amino acids. CDR1 is MDHEN and CDR2 is SYDVKM in the germline V gene. The V end lost 5 bases, the J end lost 1 base, and 14 bases lay between the germline ends. CDR3 bases: TGTGCCAGCAGTATACAAACTCCAGGGAACACTGAAGCTTTCTTT. Translation gives CASSIQTPGNTEAFF.

This clone turned up a few times. The chain carries TRBV6-5 and TRBJ1-1; a weak D match, TRBD1 (6 bases). V was pared by 4 bases and J by 0 bases, with 9 bases between. This CDR3 region has 14 residues. Germline V gene sequence: CDR1 MNHEY, CDR2 SVGAGI. The CDR3 region is CASSSRGLNTEAFF. CDR3 DNA sequence: TGTGCCAGCAGTTCCAGGGGCTTGAACACTGAAGCTTTCTTT.

In its sample, this clone was seen once. The chain uses TRBV19 and TRBJ1-1, with TRBD1 matching over 8 bases. Losses at the gene ends were 5 bases for V and 1 base for J; bases not matched to a gene: 6. Germline CDR1 is LNHDA and CDR2 is SQIVND (reference sequence). The CDR3 covers 15 residues. CDR3 DNA: TGTGCCAGTAGTGCCCAGGGGGCACCGAACACTGAAGCTTTCTTT. Amino acid sequence: CASSAQGAPNTEAFF.

The chain couples TRBV4-3 to TRBJ2-1, with 11 bases aligning to TRBD2. V lost 4 bases to trimming and J lost 6 bases; unmatched junction nucleotides: 11. CDR3 size: 17 residues. Germline V gene sequence: CDR1 LGHNA, CDR2 YSLEER. Here the CDR3 reads CASSLESGTSGLNEQFF. The CDR3 coding sequence is TGCGCCAGCAGCCTAGAGTCCGGGACTAGCGGACTCAATGAGCAGTTCTTC.

The J gene is TRBJ2-1, the V gene TRBV9, with TRBD2 identical over 7 bases. The germline V gene has CDR1 SGDLS and CDR2 YYNGEE. The CDR3 consists of 13 residues. V trimming: 6 bases; J trimming: 7 bases; junction bases outside the gene matches: 7. Here the CDR3 reads CASTGTILNEQFF. The CDR3 DNA is TGTGCCAGCACAGGGACTATTTTAAATGAGCAGTTCTTC.